Listed below are T cell receptor beta chains from one sample, sequenced in a study of blood T cell repertoires in COVID-19. Method: immunoSEQ multiplex PCR; TCRdb's copy keeps in-frame clones and lacks some. The sample holds 50,000 to 65,000 clones, around 83% seen once. Sequences were obtained from peripheral blood. The receptors stem from a human donor in a cohort sampled during active COVID-19. Both conserved end residues are part of each CDR3. D genes are given only for firm matches. Clone size, where shown, is once, few, many, or a class for clones that have expanded.

CASSATEGGNQPQHF,TGTGCCAGCAGCGCAACAGAGGGGGGCAATCAGCCCCAGCATTTT,-,TRBV7-9,-,TRBJ1-5
CASSPIGLDRAQETQYF,TGTGCCAGCAGCCCTATAGGGCTGGACAGGGCCCAAGAGACCCAGTACTTC,-,TRBV3-1/TRBV3-2,TRBD1,TRBJ2-5
CASSCWDRGLEWGNTIYF,TGTGCCAGCAGTTGCTGGGACAGGGGGCTCGAGTGGGGAAACACCATATATTTT,-,TRBV6-7,TRBD1,TRBJ1-3
CASRTWGGGELFF,TGTGCCAGCAGGACATGGGGAGGCGGGGAGCTGTTTTTT,-,TRBV5-6,-,TRBJ2-2
CASLIWATGTNEQFF,TGTGCCAGCTTGATTTGGGCGACAGGGACGAATGAGCAGTTCTTC,-,TRBV6-5,TRBD1,TRBJ2-1
CASSFAQGANGYTF,TGTGCCAGCAGTTTTGCGCAGGGGGCTAATGGCTACACCTTC,-,TRBV7-8,TRBD1,TRBJ1-2
CASSLSARSSSPLHF,TGTGCCAGCTCCCTGAGCGCACGTTCTAGTTCACCCCTCCACTTT,-,TRBV5-4,-,TRBJ1-6
CASTLDRYSNQPQHF,TGTGCCAGCACCCTGGACAGGTATAGCAATCAGCCCCAGCATTTT,-,TRBV2,TRBD1,TRBJ1-5
CASSLRQREKSEQFF,TGTGCCAGCAGCCTTCGTCAGCGGGAGAAAAGTGAGCAGTTCTTC,-,TRBV11-2,TRBD2,TRBJ2-1
CASSWRTENYGYTF,TGTGCCAGCAGCTGGCGGACAGAGAACTATGGCTACACCTTC,-,TRBV7-9,-,TRBJ1-2
CASSNPTRTTQETQYF,TGTGCCAGTAGTAATCCGACAAGAACGACCCAAGAGACCCAGTACTTC,-,TRBV19,-,TRBJ2-5
CSVNRGLSDTEAFF,TGCAGCGTCAACAGGGGGCTTTCGGACACTGAAGCTTTCTTT,-,TRBV29-1,TRBD1,TRBJ1-1
CASSRGGTGLYYEQYF,TGTGCCAGCAGTCGGGGCGGGACAGGTCTTTATTACGAGCAGTACTTC,-,TRBV3-1/TRBV3-2,TRBD1,TRBJ2-7
CASSRSGGSGIETQYF,TGCGCCAGCAGCCGCAGTGGGGGTAGCGGGATTGAGACCCAGTACTTC,-,TRBV4-1,TRBD2,TRBJ2-5
CASSPGSGGAEETQYF,TGTGCCAGCTCACCAGGAAGCGGGGGGGCAGAAGAGACCCAGTACTTC,once,TRBV18,TRBD2,TRBJ2-5
CASSARGLRYTGELFF,TGTGCCAGCAGCGCCCGGGGACTGAGATACACCGGGGAGCTGTTTTTT,-,TRBV9,-,TRBJ2-2
CASSPGTSGSGNIQYF,TGTGCCAGCAGTCCTGGGACTAGCGGGAGTGGGAACATTCAGTACTTC,once,TRBV28,TRBD2,TRBJ2-4
CASMGQGGRNQPQHF,TGTGCCAGCATGGGGCAGGGTGGAAGAAATCAGCCCCAGCATTTT,-,TRBV28,-,TRBJ1-5
CASSSWTGLNQPQHF,TGTGCCAGCAGCTCTTGGACAGGGCTGAATCAGCCCCAGCATTTT,-,TRBV4-2,TRBD1,TRBJ1-5
CASKNRGKEAFF,TGTGCCAGCAAGAACAGGGGGAAAGAAGCTTTCTTT,-,TRBV2,TRBD1,TRBJ1-1
CASSLVREKLFF,TGTGCCAGCAGTTTAGTTCGTGAAAAACTGTTTTTT,-,TRBV12-3/TRBV12-4,-,TRBJ1-4
CASSSSGVGGYTF,TGTGCCAGCAGCTCCTCAGGGGTAGGTGGCTACACCTTC,-,TRBV7-9,-,TRBJ1-2
CASSPGLAVEQFF,TGTGCCAGCAGTCCGGGACTAGCGGTAGAGCAGTTCTTC,-,TRBV12-3/TRBV12-4,TRBD2,TRBJ2-1
CASSMREGKEQYF,TGTGCCAGTAGTATGAGGGAGGGCAAGGAGCAGTACTTC,-,TRBV19,TRBD2,TRBJ2-7
CASSQYRVAGGYTF,TGTGCCAGCAGCCAGTACAGGGTAGCGGGCGGCTACACCTTC,-,TRBV3-1/TRBV3-2,-,TRBJ1-2
CASSETGTWPGGYTF,TGTGCCAGCAGTGAAACGGGAACGTGGCCGGGAGGCTACACCTTC,-,TRBV25-1,-,TRBJ1-2
CAISDPHISGNTIYF,TGTGCCATCAGTGATCCCCACATCTCTGGAAACACCATATATTTT,-,TRBV10-3,-,TRBJ1-3
CASSATSGLAGGEQFF,TGTGCCAGCAGCGCTACATCGGGACTAGCGGGAGGTGAGCAGTTCTTC,-,TRBV9,TRBD2,TRBJ2-1
CASSPRLAGRTDTQYF,TGTGCCAGCAGTCCTAGACTAGCGGGAAGAACAGATACGCAGTATTTT,-,TRBV28,TRBD2,TRBJ2-3
CASSPLRGGTNEKLFF,TGTGCCAGCAGCCCCCTTAGGGGGGGAACTAATGAAAAACTGTTTTTT,-,TRBV27,-,TRBJ1-4
CASSETRTAGNIQYF,TGTGCCAGCAGTGAAACAAGGACGGCGGGAAACATTCAGTACTTC,-,TRBV2,-,TRBJ2-4
CASSMGWGTGAKDEQYF,TGTGCCAGTAGTATGGGCTGGGGAACAGGGGCCAAGGACGAGCAGTACTTC,-,TRBV19,TRBD1,TRBJ2-7
CAISETVAGGNTDTQYF,TGTGCCATCAGTGAGACGGTAGCGGGGGGGAACACAGATACGCAGTATTTT,-,TRBV10-3,TRBD2,TRBJ2-3
CASSGRLADASYEQYF,TGTGCCAGTAGTGGCCGACTAGCGGACGCCTCCTACGAGCAGTACTTC,-,TRBV19,TRBD2,TRBJ2-7
CSASGASGQPQHF,TGCAGCGCCTCAGGGGCATCGGGACAGCCCCAGCATTTT,-,TRBV29-1,-,TRBJ1-5
CASRSGGLAGGTGELFF,TGTGCCAGCAGATCGGGGGGACTAGCGGGAGGTACCGGGGAGCTGTTTTTT,once,TRBV5-4,TRBD2,TRBJ2-2
CASSADRGNYEQYF,TGTGCCAGCAGCGCAGACAGGGGAAACTACGAGCAGTACTTC,once,TRBV9,TRBD1,TRBJ2-7
CASSSTSRLAGFTDTQYF,TGTGCCAGCAGCTCCACATCCCGACTAGCGGGCTTCACAGATACGCAGTATTTT,-,TRBV7-3,TRBD2,TRBJ2-3
CASSEGQSSYNEQFF,TGTGCCAGCAGTGAAGGGCAAAGCTCCTACAATGAGCAGTTCTTC,-,TRBV2,-,TRBJ2-1
CASSPLNGEKLFF,TGTGCCAGCAGCCCGCTAAATGGTGAAAAACTGTTTTTT,once,TRBV11-2,-,TRBJ1-4
CASSFRGPLDTQYF,TGTGCCAGTAGTTTTAGGGGGCCCTTGGATACGCAGTATTTT,-,TRBV19,TRBD1,TRBJ2-3
CASSFDSYNEQFF,TGCGCCAGCAGCTTCGACAGTTACAATGAGCAGTTCTTC,once,TRBV5-1,-,TRBJ2-1
CASSLPTRGFTDGYTF,TGCGCCAGCAGCCTCCCGACCAGGGGCTTCACCGATGGCTACACCTTC,-,TRBV4-1,-,TRBJ1-2
CASTHLSGEQFF,TGTGCCAGCACTCACTTAAGCGGTGAGCAGTTCTTC,-,TRBV12-3/TRBV12-4,-,TRBJ2-1
CAISEGLDTQYF,TGTGCCATCAGTGAGGGACTAGATACGCAGTATTTT,-,TRBV10-3,-,TRBJ2-3
CASSPAGGIGNSPLHF,TGTGCCAGCTCACCGGCCGGGGGGATAGGAAATTCACCCCTCCACTTT,once,TRBV18,-,TRBJ1-6
CASSRKRPVEGRGRGGYTF,TGTGCCAGCAGCCGAAAAAGGCCAGTAGAAGGCAGGGGGCGCGGTGGCTACACCTTC,once,TRBV21-1,-,TRBJ1-2
CASSTAGTSNEQFF,TGTGCCAGCAGTACCGCCGGGACTAGCAATGAGCAGTTCTTC,-,TRBV28,TRBD2,TRBJ2-1
CSVLRGDNRELFF,TGCAGCGTTTTGCGGGGGGACAATAGGGAGCTGTTTTTT,-,TRBV29-1,TRBD2,TRBJ2-2
CATRDRGQNYGYTF,TGTGCCACCAGGGACAGGGGCCAAAACTATGGCTACACCTTC,-,TRBV19,TRBD1,TRBJ1-2
CASSFWAQETQYF,TGTGCCAGCAGCTTCTGGGCCCAAGAGACCCAGTACTTC,-,TRBV11-2,-,TRBJ2-5
CASSTGTSPDTQYF,TGTGCCAGCAGCACGGGGACTAGCCCAGATACGCAGTATTTT,-,TRBV28,TRBD2,TRBJ2-3
CASRSTASSYNEQFF,TGTGCCAGCAGATCGACAGCGAGCTCCTACAATGAGCAGTTCTTC,-,TRBV2,-,TRBJ2-1
CASSQGGTGVTEAFF,TGCGCCAGCAGCCAAGGGGGGACAGGGGTAACTGAAGCTTTCTTT,-,TRBV4-1,TRBD1,TRBJ1-1
CATSAASGNNEQFF,TGTGCCACCAGTGCGGCTAGCGGTAACAATGAGCAGTTCTTC,-,TRBV24-1,TRBD2,TRBJ2-1
CASSESAGYEQYF,TGTGCCAGCAGTGAATCGGCGGGTTACGAGCAGTACTTC,-,TRBV6-1,-,TRBJ2-7
CASSWTAGAGSPLHF,TGTGCCAGCAGCTGGACGGCGGGGGCTGGTTCACCCCTCCACTTT,-,TRBV5-5,-,TRBJ1-6
CSVEQGYNEQFF,TGCAGCGTTGAACAGGGATACAATGAGCAGTTCTTC,-,TRBV29-1,-,TRBJ2-1
CASSLDPAAGGGYTF,TGCGCCAGCAGCTTGGATCCGGCGGCCGGGGGTGGCTACACCTTC,-,TRBV5-1,-,TRBJ1-2